This T cell receptor (beta chain) is from a study of blood T cell repertoires in COVID-19. Study overall: The United States, Italy and Spain provided the acute and convalescent COVID-19 samples. PBMCs, B-cell-depleted T cells, or T cells provided the cDNA or gDNA that made up the material.

The trim removed 5 bases at V and 5 bases at J, leaving 7 bases unmatched. Per the germline V gene, CDR1 is GTSNPN and CDR2 is SVGIG (reference sequence). The CDR3 loop spans 15 amino acids. Study processing details: Reference gene primer amplification gave nucleated cell count estimates. Produced via immunoSEQ multiplex PCR; TCRdb's table is partial and in-frame only. That table is the source of V, J and clone size, and D and trimming were worked out from the DNA. This sample has 55,000 to 90,000 clones, with approximately 86% found just once. The chain is built from TRBV30 and TRBJ2-3; 13 bases map to TRBD2. Sequencing input: peripheral blood. This TCR came from a man between 65 and 80 years old with active COVID-19. CDR3 DNA: TGTGCCTGGGGCCTACTAGCGGGAGGGGGAGATACGCAGTATTTT. The encoded protein is CAWGLLAGGGDTQYF.